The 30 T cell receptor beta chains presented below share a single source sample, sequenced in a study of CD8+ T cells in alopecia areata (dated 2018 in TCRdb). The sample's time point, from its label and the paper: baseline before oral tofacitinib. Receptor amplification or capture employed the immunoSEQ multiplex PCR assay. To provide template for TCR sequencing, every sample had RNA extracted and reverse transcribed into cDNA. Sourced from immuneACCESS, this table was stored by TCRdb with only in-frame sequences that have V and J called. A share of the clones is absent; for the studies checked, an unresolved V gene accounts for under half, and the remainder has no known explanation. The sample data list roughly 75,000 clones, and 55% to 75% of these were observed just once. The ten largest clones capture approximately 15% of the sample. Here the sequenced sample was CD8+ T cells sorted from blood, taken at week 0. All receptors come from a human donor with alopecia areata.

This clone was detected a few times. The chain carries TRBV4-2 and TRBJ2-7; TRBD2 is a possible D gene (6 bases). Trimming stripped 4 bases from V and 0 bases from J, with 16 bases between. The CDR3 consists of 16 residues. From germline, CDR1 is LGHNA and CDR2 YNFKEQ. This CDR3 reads CASSLRAGLGSYEQYF. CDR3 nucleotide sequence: TGTGCCAGCAGCCTAAGGGCGGGACTCGGCTCCTACGAGCAGTACTTC.

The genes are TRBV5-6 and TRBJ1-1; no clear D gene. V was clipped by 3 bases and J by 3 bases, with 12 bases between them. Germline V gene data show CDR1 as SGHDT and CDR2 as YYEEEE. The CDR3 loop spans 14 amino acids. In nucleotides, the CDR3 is TGTGCCAGCAGCTCCCGGGGTTGGGACACTGAAGCTTTCTTT. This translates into CASSSRGWDTEAFF. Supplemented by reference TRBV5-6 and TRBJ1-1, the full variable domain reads DAGVTQSPTHLIKTRGQQVTLRCSPKSGHDTVSWYQQALGQGPQFIFQYYEEEERQRGNFPDRFSGHQFPNYSSELNVNALLLGDSALYLCASSSRGWDTEAFFGQGTRLTVV.

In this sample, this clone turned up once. In DNA, the CDR3 is TGCGCCAGCAGCTGGGGGGAGACTAGCCTTGACATTCAGTACTTC. Protein: CASSWGETSLDIQYF. The rearrangement joins TRBV5-1 to TRBJ2-4, with 7 bases fitting TRBD2. Trimming took 3 bases from V and 8 from J; bases not matched to a gene: 11. The V gene's germline CDR1 is SGHRS and CDR2 YFSETQ. The CDR3 has 15 amino acids.

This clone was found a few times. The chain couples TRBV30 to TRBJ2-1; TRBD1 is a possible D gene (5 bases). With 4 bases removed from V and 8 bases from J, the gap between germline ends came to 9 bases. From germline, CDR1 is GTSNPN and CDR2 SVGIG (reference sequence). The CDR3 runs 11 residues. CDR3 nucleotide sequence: TGTGCCTGGATTTGGGGCCATGAGCAGTTCTTC. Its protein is CAWIWGHEQFF.

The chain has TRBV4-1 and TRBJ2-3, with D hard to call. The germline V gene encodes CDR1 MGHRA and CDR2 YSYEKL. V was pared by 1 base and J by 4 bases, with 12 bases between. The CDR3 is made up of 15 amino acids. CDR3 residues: CASSQGSTDADTQYF. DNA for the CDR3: TGCGCCAGCAGCCAAGGGTCCACGGACGCAGATACGCAGTATTTT.

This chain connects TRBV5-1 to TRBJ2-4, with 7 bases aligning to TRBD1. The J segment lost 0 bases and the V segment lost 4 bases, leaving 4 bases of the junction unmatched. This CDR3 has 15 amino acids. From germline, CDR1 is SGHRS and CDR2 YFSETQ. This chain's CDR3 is CASSPTGIAKNIQYF. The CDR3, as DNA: TGCGCCAGCAGCCCGACAGGGATAGCCAAAAACATTCAGTACTTC.

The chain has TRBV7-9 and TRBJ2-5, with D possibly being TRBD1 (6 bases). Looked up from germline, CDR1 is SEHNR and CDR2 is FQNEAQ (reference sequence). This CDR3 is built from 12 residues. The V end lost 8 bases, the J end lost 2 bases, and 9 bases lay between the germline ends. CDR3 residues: CASLRGQETQYF. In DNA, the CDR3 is TGTGCCAGCCTGAGGGGGCAAGAGACCCAGTACTTC. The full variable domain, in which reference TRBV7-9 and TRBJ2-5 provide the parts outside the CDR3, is DTGVSQNPRHKITKRGQNVTFRCDPISEHNRLYWYRQTLGQGPEFLTYFQNEAQLEKSRLLSDRFSAERPKGSFSTLEIQRTEQGDSAMYLCASLRGQETQYFGPGTRLLVL.

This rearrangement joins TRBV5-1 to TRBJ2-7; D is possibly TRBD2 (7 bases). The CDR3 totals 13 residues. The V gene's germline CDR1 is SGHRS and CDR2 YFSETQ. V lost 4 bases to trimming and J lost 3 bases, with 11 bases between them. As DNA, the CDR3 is TGCGCCAGCAGCCCGGGGGGCTACTACGAGCAGTACTTC. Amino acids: CASSPGGYYEQYF.

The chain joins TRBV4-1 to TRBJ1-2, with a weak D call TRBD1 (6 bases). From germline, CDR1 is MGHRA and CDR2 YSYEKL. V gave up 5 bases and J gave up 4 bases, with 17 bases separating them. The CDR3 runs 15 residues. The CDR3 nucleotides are TGCGCCAGCAGCATGAGGGGGGCTCCCCCCTATGGCTACACCTTC. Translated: CASSMRGAPPYGYTF.

This chain's CDR3 is CAIRPGTESITDTQYF. CDR3 sequence (DNA): TGTGCCATTCGTCCCGGGACAGAGTCTATCACAGATACGCAGTATTTT. V is TRBV10-3 and J is TRBJ2-3; 7 nucleotides align to TRBD1. CDR3 length: 16 amino acids. V was pared by 9 bases and J by 2 bases, with 14 bases of the junction left unmatched. The germline gives CDR1 ENHRY, CDR2 SYGVKD.

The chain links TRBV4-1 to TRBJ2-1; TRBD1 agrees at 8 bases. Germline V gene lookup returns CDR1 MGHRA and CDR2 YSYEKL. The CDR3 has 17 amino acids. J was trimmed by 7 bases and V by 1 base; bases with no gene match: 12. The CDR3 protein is CASSQVWTGPTVNEQFF. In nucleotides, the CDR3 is TGCGCCAGCAGCCAAGTTTGGACAGGGCCCACTGTGAATGAGCAGTTCTTC.

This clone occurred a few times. CDR3 protein: CASSGASGTSDTQYF. CDR3 in DNA: TGTGCCAGCAGTGGTGCTAGCGGAACATCAGATACGCAGTATTTT. The chain couples TRBV6-6 to TRBJ2-3; 7 positions match TRBD2. This CDR3 has 15 residues. Germline CDR1 and CDR2: MNHNY and SVGAGI (reference sequence). Trimming cost V 5 bases and J 4 bases; bases outside gene matches: 9.

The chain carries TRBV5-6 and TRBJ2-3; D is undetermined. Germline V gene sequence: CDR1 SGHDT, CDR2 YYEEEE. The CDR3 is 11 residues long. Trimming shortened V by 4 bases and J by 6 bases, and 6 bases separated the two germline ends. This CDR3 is CASSIRDTQYF. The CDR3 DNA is TGTGCCAGCAGCATAAGGGATACGCAGTATTTT.

CDR3 amino acids: CSVAGGPSYNEQFF. The CDR3 coding sequence is TGCAGCGTGGCGGGGGGGCCGTCCTACAATGAGCAGTTCTTC. J is TRBJ2-1 and V is TRBV29-1; 9 bases match TRBD2. V was pared by 6 bases and J by 1 base, with 4 bases of the junction left unmatched. This CDR3 is built from 14 residues. The germline V gene has CDR1 SQVTM and CDR2 ANQGSEA.

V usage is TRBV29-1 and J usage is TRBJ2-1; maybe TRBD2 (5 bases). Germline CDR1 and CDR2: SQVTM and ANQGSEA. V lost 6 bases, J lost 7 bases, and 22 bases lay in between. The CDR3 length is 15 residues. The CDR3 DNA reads TGCAGCGTGACCCAAGCGGACCTCTCGGGGAATGAGCAGTTCTTC. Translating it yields CSVTQADLSGNEQFF.

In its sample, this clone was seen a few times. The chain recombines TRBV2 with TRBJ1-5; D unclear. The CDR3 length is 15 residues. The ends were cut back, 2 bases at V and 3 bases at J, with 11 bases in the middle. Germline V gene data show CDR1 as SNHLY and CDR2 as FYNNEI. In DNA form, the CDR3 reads TGTGCCAGCAGTGAACGGGGTAGAGCCAATCAGCCCCAGCATTTT. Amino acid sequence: CASSERGRANQPQHF.

Written as DNA, the CDR3 is TGTGCCAGCAGCTTAGCTTGGACTGGGATTGACGAGCAGTACTTC. It encodes CASSLAWTGIDEQYF. V usage is TRBV7-9 and J usage is TRBJ2-7, with a weak D call TRBD2 (5 bases). Germline-derived CDR1 and CDR2 are SEHNR and FQNEAQ (reference sequence). Trimming removed 0 bases at V and 5 bases at J, with 14 bases between. The CDR3 consists of 15 residues.

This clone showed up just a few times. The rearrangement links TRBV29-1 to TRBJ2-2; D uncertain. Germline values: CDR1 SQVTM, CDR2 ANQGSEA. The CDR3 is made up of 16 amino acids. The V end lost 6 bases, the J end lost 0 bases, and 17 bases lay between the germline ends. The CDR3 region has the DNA TGCAGCGTCGTCGACCTGGACCCCCCGAACACCGGGGAGCTGTTTTTT. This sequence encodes CSVVDLDPPNTGELFF.

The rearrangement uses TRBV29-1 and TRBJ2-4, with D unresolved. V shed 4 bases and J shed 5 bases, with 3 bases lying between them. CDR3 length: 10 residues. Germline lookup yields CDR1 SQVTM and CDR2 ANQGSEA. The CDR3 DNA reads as TGCAGCGTTGCAGAAAACATTCAGTACTTC. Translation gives CSVAENIQYF.

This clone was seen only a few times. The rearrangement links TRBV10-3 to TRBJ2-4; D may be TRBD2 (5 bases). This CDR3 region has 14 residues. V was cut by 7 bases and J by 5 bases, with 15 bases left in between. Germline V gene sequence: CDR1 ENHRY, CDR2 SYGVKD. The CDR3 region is CAIKGSTDQNIQYF. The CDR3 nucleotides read TGTGCCATCAAAGGGAGCACAGACCAAAACATTCAGTACTTC.

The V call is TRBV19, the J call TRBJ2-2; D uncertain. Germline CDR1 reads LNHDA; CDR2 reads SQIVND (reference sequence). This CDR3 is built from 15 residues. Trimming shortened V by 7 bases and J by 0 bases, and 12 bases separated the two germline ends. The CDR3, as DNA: TGTGCCAGTACCCGCTGGGATTCGAACACCGGGGAGCTGTTTTTT. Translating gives CASTRWDSNTGELFF.

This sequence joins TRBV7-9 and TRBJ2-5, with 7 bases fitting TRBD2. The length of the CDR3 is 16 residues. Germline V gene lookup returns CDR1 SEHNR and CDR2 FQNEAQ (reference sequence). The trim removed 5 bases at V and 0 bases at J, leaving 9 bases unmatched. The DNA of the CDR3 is TGTGCCAGCAGCCCCCAAGGGCGGGAGTACCAAGAGACCCAGTACTTC. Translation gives CASSPQGREYQETQYF.

The DNA for the CDR3 is TGTGCCAGCAGTTTAGGGGTCGCGTCACCCCTCCACTTT. This sequence encodes CASSLGVASPLHF. The chain is built from TRBV27 and TRBJ1-6; no clear D. Germline V CDR1 and CDR2: MNHEY, SMNVEV (reference sequence). The CDR3 is made up of 13 amino acids. V was cut by 2 bases and J by 10 bases, with 9 bases left in between.

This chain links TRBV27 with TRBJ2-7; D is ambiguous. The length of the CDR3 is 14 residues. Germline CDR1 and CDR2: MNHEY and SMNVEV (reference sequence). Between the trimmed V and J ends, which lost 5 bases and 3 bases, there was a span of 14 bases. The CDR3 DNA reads TGTGCCAGCAGTCCCCTCAGCACCTTCTACGAGCAGTACTTC. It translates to CASSPLSTFYEQYF.

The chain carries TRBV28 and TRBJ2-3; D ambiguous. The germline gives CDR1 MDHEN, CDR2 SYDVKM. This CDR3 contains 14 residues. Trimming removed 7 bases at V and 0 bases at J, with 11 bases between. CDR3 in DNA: TGTGCCAGCACCGGAGACTCTAGCACAGATACGCAGTATTTT. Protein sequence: CASTGDSSTDTQYF.

In DNA, the CDR3 is TGCGCCAGCAGCCAAGGAGTTAGCGGGACCACCGGGGAGCTGTTTTTT. It yields the protein CASSQGVSGTTGELFF. This rearrangement joins TRBV4-3 to TRBJ2-2; 8 bases match TRBD2. Unmatched junction bases numbered 5, after V lost 1 base and J lost 4 bases. The CDR3 covers 16 residues. Germline loops: CDR1 LGHNA, CDR2 YSLEER.

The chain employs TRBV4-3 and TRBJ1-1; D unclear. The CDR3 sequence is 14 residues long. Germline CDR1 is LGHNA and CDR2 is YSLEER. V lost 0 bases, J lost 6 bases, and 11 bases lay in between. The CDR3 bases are TGCGCCAGCAGCCAAGATATGGTAGGCGCTGAAGCTTTCTTT. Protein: CASSQDMVGAEAFF.

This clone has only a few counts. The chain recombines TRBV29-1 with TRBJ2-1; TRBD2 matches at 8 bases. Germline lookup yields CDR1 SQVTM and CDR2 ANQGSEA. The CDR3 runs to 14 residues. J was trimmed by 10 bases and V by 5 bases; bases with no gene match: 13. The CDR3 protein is CSVFRASGLREQFF. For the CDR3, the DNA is TGCAGCGTTTTTCGGGCTAGCGGGCTCCGGGAGCAGTTCTTC.

The DNA for the CDR3 is TGTGCCAGCAGTTTATCGGCGGAGTACAATGAGCAGTTCTTC. Its protein product is CASSLSAEYNEQFF. The J gene is TRBJ2-1, the V gene TRBV28; the D is unclear. V was shortened by 1 base and J by 4 bases, with 8 bases between the two germline ends. Germline V gene data show CDR1 as MDHEN and CDR2 as SYDVKM. The CDR3 totals 14 residues.

CDR3: CASSAGLATTYEQYF. Written as DNA, the CDR3 is TGTGCCAGCAGCGCAGGACTAGCTACGACCTACGAGCAGTACTTC. The chain links TRBV9 to TRBJ2-7, with 8 positions matching TRBD2. From germline, CDR1 is SGDLS and CDR2 YYNGEE. This CDR3 region has 15 residues. V dropped 3 bases and J dropped 2; count of bases not matched to a gene: 7.